These 20 T cell receptor beta chains were sequenced from one sample in a study of OX40 agonist ivuxolimab in advanced cancers. The library was prepared using the immunoSEQ multiplex PCR assay. Held by TCRdb, this immuneACCESS table contains in-frame sequences only and omits some clones. Under half of the omission traces to an unresolved V gene where checked; the cause of the rest is unknown. Counted in this sample were approximately 10,000 clones; approximately 89% of them appeared once. The biggest ten clones account for about 30% of the sample. Sequenced here: CD4+ or CD8+ T cells sorted from blood, sampled in a trial of the OX40 agonist ivuxolimab. Receptor source: an adult with an advanced solid tumor such as melanoma, head and neck, liver or kidney cancer.

The chain joins TRBV6-4 to TRBJ2-1; maybe TRBD2 (5 bases). Looked up from germline, CDR1 is MRHNA and CDR2 is SNTAGT. Trimming left V 3 bases short and J 6 bases short, with 12 bases between. The CDR3 contains 14 residues. In nucleotides, the CDR3 is TGTGCCAGCAGTGAGGGAGTGGGCCGCAATGAGCAGTTCTTC. Its translation is CASSEGVGRNEQFF.

J is TRBJ2-7 and V is TRBV28; 7 positions match TRBD2. CDR3 length equals 15 residues. Unmatched junction bases numbered 7, after V lost 1 base and J lost 4 bases. Germline V CDR1 and CDR2: MDHEN, SYDVKM. CDR3 bases: TGTGCCAGCAGTTTATACGGCGGGAGTGTGTACGAGCAGTACTTC. It translates to CASSLYGGSVYEQYF.

The rearrangement joins TRBV13 to TRBJ1-4; D might be TRBD1 (6 bases). The length of the CDR3 is 14 residues. V gave up 2 bases and J gave up 12 bases, with 16 bases separating them. Germline V CDR1 and CDR2: PRHDT, FYEKMQ (reference sequence). The CDR3 sequence: CASSLSSSSGELFF. The CDR3 DNA follows: TGTGCCAGCAGCTTATCTTCGTCCTCAGGGGAACTGTTTTTT.

The V call is TRBV6-5, the J call TRBJ2-3; the D is unclear. There are 15 residues in the CDR3. Germline assignment: CDR1 MNHEY and CDR2 SVGAGI. V was clipped by 4 bases and J by 2 bases, with 13 bases between them. The CDR3 DNA follows: TGTGCCAGCAGTTCACTTGGGCCGATCACAGATACGCAGTATTTT. This gives the protein CASSSLGPITDTQYF.

The chain recombines TRBV28 with TRBJ2-1; the match to TRBD2 covers 10 bases. Germline trimming cut 6 bases from V and 4 bases from J; bases unmatched to any gene: 9. Germline CDR1 and CDR2: MDHEN and SYDVKM. The CDR3 is made up of 16 amino acids. CDR3: CASSPVASGSYNEQFF. CDR3 DNA sequence: TGTGCCAGCAGCCCGGTGGCTAGCGGGAGTTACAATGAGCAGTTCTTC.

The chain uses TRBV7-9 and TRBJ2-3; 8 positions match TRBD1. Trimming at V came to 3 bases and at J to 0 bases, leaving 11 bases not matched to a gene. CDR3 length: 18 residues. Germline V lookup: CDR1 SEHNR, CDR2 FQNEAQ (reference sequence). For the CDR3, the DNA is TGTGCCAGCAGCTTCAGTTTAGGGACAGGAGATAGCACAGATACGCAGTATTTT. Translation: CASSFSLGTGDSTDTQYF.

The chain uses TRBV5-1 and TRBJ2-7; D unresolved. Germline V CDR1 and CDR2: SGHRS, YFSETQ. The CDR3 runs to 14 residues. V was trimmed by 4 bases and J by 4 bases, leaving 15 bases between them. CDR3 in DNA: TGCGCCAGCAGCCCCGAAAAGGGCTGGTACGAGCAGTACTTC. It specifies CASSPEKGWYEQYF.

This chain joins TRBV5-6 and TRBJ1-1; D possibly corresponds to TRBD1 (5 bases). Germline CDR1 is SGHDT and CDR2 is YYEEEE. V was trimmed by 1 base and J by 3 bases, leaving 10 bases between them. The CDR3 spans 14 residues. Here the CDR3 reads CASSLRGAYTEAFF. For the CDR3, the DNA is TGTGCCAGCAGCTTGAGAGGGGCATACACTGAAGCTTTCTTT.

The gene calls are TRBV27 and TRBJ1-2; D gene unclear. Germline loops: CDR1 MNHEY, CDR2 SMNVEV (reference sequence). The CDR3 runs 13 residues. V lost 5 bases, J lost 2 bases, and 9 bases lay in between. CDR3 region: CASSPPGNYGYTF. The CDR3 DNA is TGTGCCAGCAGTCCCCCAGGCAACTATGGCTACACCTTC.

This chain joins TRBV27 and TRBJ2-7; D perhaps matches TRBD2 (6 bases). CDR1 and CDR2 (germline): MNHEY, SMNVEV (reference sequence). This CDR3 contains 16 residues. The germline V and J ends were trimmed by 3 bases and 3 bases, with 18 bases remaining between them. CDR3 sequence: CASSLIAAGLDYEQYF. CDR3 in DNA: TGTGCCAGCAGTTTGATTGCGGCGGGACTGGACTACGAGCAGTACTTC.

V gene TRBV6-5 combines with J gene TRBJ1-2, with TRBD1 matching 7 bases. The ends lost 7 bases at V and 4 bases at J; junction bases unmatched: 9. The CDR3 totals 14 residues. Germline V CDR1 and CDR2: MNHEY, SVGAGI. CDR3 loop: CASTLRGGSYGYTF. CDR3 in DNA: TGTGCCAGCACTTTACGAGGGGGCAGCTATGGCTACACCTTC.

The genes are TRBV7-6 and TRBJ2-3; D unresolved. CDR1 is SGHVS and CDR2 is FNYEAQ in the germline V gene. Between the trimmed V and J ends, which lost 0 bases and 4 bases, there was a span of 2 bases. This CDR3 spans 12 amino acids. The CDR3: CASSLASDTQYF. The CDR3 nucleotides read TGTGCCAGCAGCTTAGCTTCAGATACGCAGTATTTT.

The chain combines TRBV29-1 with TRBJ2-2, with 9 bases lining up with TRBD2. The length of the CDR3 is 15 residues. V dropped 7 bases and J dropped 3; count of bases not matched to a gene: 9. The germline V gene has CDR1 SQVTM and CDR2 ANQGSEA. The CDR3 DNA follows: TGCAGCGCCGATGGGGCGGGAGGGGACACCGGGGAGCTGTTTTTT. Protein sequence: CSADGAGGDTGELFF.

J is TRBJ2-7 and V is TRBV28; 8 positions match TRBD2. The CDR3 has 15 amino acids. Germline V gives CDR1 MDHEN, CDR2 SYDVKM. Losses at the gene ends were 3 bases for V and 2 bases for J; bases not matched to a gene: 6. CDR3 loop: CASSFFRGGPYEQYF. The CDR3 coding sequence is TGTGCCAGCAGTTTTTTCCGGGGGGGACCCTACGAGCAGTACTTC.

The rearrangement uses TRBV4-1 and TRBJ2-7; no firm D call. There are 14 residues in the CDR3. Trimming cost V 1 base and J 1 base, with 8 bases left between them. From germline, CDR1 is MGHRA and CDR2 YSYEKL. CDR3 DNA sequence: TGCGCCAGCAGCCAAGGTAGCCAGTCCTACGAGCAGTACTTC. Protein sequence: CASSQGSQSYEQYF.

The CDR3 DNA reads as TGTGCCAGCAGTTTGGGGGACAGGGTCTACTACGAGCAGTACTTC. It encodes CASSLGDRVYYEQYF. The rearrangement links TRBV28 to TRBJ2-7; 9 bases align to TRBD1. Unmatched junction bases numbered 6, after V lost 3 bases and J lost 3 bases. This CDR3 is 15 amino acids long. The germline V gene has CDR1 MDHEN and CDR2 SYDVKM.

The CDR3 spells CASSLTVNTGELFF. The CDR3 nucleotides read TGCGCCAGCAGCTTGACAGTGAACACCGGGGAGCTGTTTTTT. The chain couples TRBV5-1 to TRBJ2-2; D gene ambiguous. There are 14 residues in the CDR3. V was shortened by 1 base and J by 1 base, with 5 bases between the two germline ends. Germline CDR1 is SGHRS and CDR2 is YFSETQ.

This chain links TRBV5-1 with TRBJ2-3; a possible D gene is TRBD2 (6 bases). Per germline, CDR1 SGHRS and CDR2 YFSETQ. Trimming took 4 bases from V and 3 from J, leaving 18 bases between them. This CDR3 has 16 residues. This chain's CDR3 is CASSTYGAGMTDTQYF. DNA for the CDR3: TGCGCCAGCAGCACCTACGGGGCGGGAATGACAGATACGCAGTATTTT.

V usage is TRBV7-9 and J usage is TRBJ2-2; 16 bases agree with TRBD2. The ends lost 3 bases at V and 3 bases at J; junction bases unmatched: 4. CDR1 is SEHNR and CDR2 is FQNEAQ in the germline V gene (reference sequence). The CDR3 is made up of 18 amino acids. The CDR3 DNA is TGTGCCAGCAGCTTGGGACTAGCGGGAGGGCCAGACACCGGGGAGCTGTTTTTT. It encodes CASSLGLAGGPDTGELFF.

Points on this clone: The same CDR3 also results from other DNA sequences found in this sample. The chain recombines TRBV4-1 with TRBJ1-5; D not resolved. Trimming left V 0 bases short and J 0 bases short, with 6 bases between. Germline CDR1 is MGHRA and CDR2 is YSYEKL. The CDR3 has 15 residues. The CDR3 loop is CASSQEFYSNQPQHF. The CDR3 DNA sequence: TGCGCCAGCAGCCAAGAGTTCTATAGCAATCAGCCCCAGCATTTT.